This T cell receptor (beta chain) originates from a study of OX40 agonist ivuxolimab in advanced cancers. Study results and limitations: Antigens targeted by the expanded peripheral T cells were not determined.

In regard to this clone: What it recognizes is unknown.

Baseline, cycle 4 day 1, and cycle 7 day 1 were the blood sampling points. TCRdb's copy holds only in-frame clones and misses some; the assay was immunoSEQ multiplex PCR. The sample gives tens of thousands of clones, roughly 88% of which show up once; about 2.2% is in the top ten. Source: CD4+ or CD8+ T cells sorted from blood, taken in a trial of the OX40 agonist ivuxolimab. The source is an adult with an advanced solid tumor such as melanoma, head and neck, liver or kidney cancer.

CDR3 region: CASSLDMAGGVYEQYF. The CDR3 nucleotides read TGTGCCAGCAGCTTAGATATGGCGGGAGGAGTGTACGAGCAGTACTTC. This chain joins TRBV11-2 and TRBJ2-7; 8 bases fit TRBD2. The CDR3 consists of 16 residues. Germline-derived CDR1 and CDR2 are SGHAT and FQNNGV. Losses at the gene ends were 0 bases for V and 4 bases for J; bases not matched to a gene: 8.